This TCR beta chain was identified in a study of T cells in Graves' hyperthyroidism and ophthalmopathy. This clonotype was counted at least ten times. TCR beta CDR3 regions were amplified from RNA. TCR CDR3 underwent first-round RT-PCR with the HTBI primer set. TCRdb analysed the multiplex PCR reads with MiXCR anew, one entry per CDR3 protein. The profile shows hundreds of thousands of distinct CDR3 sequences, roughly 14% of them singletons. The sequenced material came from blood. The receptor comes from a woman aged 25 to 45 with Graves' hyperthyroidism.

CDR3 loop: CASSGRQGRGLAYNEQFF. The CDR3 DNA is TGTGCCAGCAGTGGGCGACAGGGACGGGGACTAGCCTACAATGAGCAGTTCTTC. V and J are TRBV28 and TRBJ2-1; perhaps TRBD2 as D (8 bases). Trimming left V 5 bases short and J 2 bases short, with 22 bases between. The germline V gene encodes CDR1 MDHEN and CDR2 SYDVKM. The CDR3 loop spans 18 amino acids. Full variable domain (outside the CDR3, taken from reference TRBV28 and TRBJ2-1): DVKVTQSSRYLVKRTGEKVFLECVQDMDHENMFWYRQDPGLGLRLIYFSYDVKMKEKGDIPEGYSVSREKKERFSLILESASTNQTSMYLCASSGRQGRGLAYNEQFFGPGTRLTVL.